This T cell receptor (beta chain) was captured by sequencing in a study of T cells in Graves' hyperthyroidism and ophthalmopathy. Study at large: Before any treatment, at initial diagnosis, peripheral blood was collected. Findings and caveats of the study: Blood shared most expanded thyroid clonotypes above 0.001. Stable hyperthyroidism was separated from ophthalmopathy by a model based on 13 V-J features.

More than 8.5 ml of fresh peripheral blood supplied the PBMCs. This clonotype has at least ten counts. What it recognizes is unknown. Germline CDR1 reads MDHEN; CDR2 reads SYDVKM. CDR3 size: 13 residues. V lost 2 bases, J lost 5 bases, and 10 bases lay in between. There were TCR beta CDR3 regions amplified from RNA transcripts. TCR CDR3 underwent first-round RT-PCR with the HTBI primer set. TCRdb processed the multiplex PCR reads anew with MiXCR; each CDR3 protein has one entry. Of approximately 600,000 distinct CDR3 sequences detected, less than 25% appear once; the ten largest clones hold approximately 30%.

This receptor was obtained from a man aged 25 to 40 with Graves' ophthalmopathy. The material sequenced was blood. V and J are TRBV28 and TRBJ2-7; tentative D call: TRBD2 (5 bases). In nucleotides, the CDR3 is TGTGCCAGCAGTTTAACGAGGGTGAACGAGCAGTACTTC. This encodes CASSLTRVNEQYF.